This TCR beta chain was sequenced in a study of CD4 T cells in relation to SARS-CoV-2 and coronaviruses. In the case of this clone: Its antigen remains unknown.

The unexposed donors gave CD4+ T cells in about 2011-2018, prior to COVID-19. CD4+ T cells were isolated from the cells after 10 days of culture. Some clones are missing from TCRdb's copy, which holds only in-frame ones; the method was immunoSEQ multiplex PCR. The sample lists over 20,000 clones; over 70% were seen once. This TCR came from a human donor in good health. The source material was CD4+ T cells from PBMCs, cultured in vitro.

DNA for the CDR3: TGTGCCAGCACCGCCTTCGGGACCGATACGCAGTATTTT. It is translated as CASTAFGTDTQYF. The chain uses TRBV7-2 and TRBJ2-3, with D perhaps TRBD1 or TRBD2 (5 bases each). Trimming pared 7 bases from V and 6 bases from J, leaving 14 bases between. The germline gives CDR1 SGHTA, CDR2 FQGNSA. The CDR3 extends over 13 amino acids.